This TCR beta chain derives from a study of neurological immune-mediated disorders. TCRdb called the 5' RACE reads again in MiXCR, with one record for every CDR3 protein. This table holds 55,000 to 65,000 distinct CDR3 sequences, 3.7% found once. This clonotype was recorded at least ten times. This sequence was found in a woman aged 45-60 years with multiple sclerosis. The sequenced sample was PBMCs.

CDR3 in amino acids: CAISDRLSGNTIYF. The CDR3 DNA follows: TGTGCCATCAGTGACAGACTCTCTGGAAACACCATATATTTT. The V call is TRBV10-3, the J call TRBJ1-3, with D uncertain. The CDR3 has 14 residues. Germline V lookup: CDR1 ENHRY, CDR2 SYGVKD. Trimming took 3 bases from V and 0 from J, leaving 6 bases between them.